This TCR beta chain was documented in a study of CD8+CD57+ T cells in acquired aplastic anemia. A few counts support this clonotype. Using genomic DNA as the template, TCR beta VDJ and CDR3 profiling was carried out. TCRdb fed the reads into MiXCR, producing one record per CDR3 protein. The data show 150,000 to 200,000 distinct CDR3 sequences, with under 55% seen just once and about 2.8% held by the top ten. CDR3 size: 15 residues. In germline, CDR1 is LNHDA, CDR2 SQIVND (reference sequence). J gave up 7 bases and V 8 bases, and 11 bases lay outside the gene matches. CD8+CD57+ cell expansion, shown by flow cytometry, had occurred in the patients selected for sequencing.

The specimen sequenced was sorted CD4+, CD8+, or CD8+CD57+ T cells (not recorded which) from PBMCs. The gene calls are TRBV19 and TRBJ1-2; 12 bases align to TRBD1. This receptor was obtained from a human donor with aplastic anemia. CDR3 sequence (DNA): TGTGCCAGTGGTACAGGGACAGGGGGCCCTGCTGGCTACACCTTC. It translates to CASGTGTGGPAGYTF.